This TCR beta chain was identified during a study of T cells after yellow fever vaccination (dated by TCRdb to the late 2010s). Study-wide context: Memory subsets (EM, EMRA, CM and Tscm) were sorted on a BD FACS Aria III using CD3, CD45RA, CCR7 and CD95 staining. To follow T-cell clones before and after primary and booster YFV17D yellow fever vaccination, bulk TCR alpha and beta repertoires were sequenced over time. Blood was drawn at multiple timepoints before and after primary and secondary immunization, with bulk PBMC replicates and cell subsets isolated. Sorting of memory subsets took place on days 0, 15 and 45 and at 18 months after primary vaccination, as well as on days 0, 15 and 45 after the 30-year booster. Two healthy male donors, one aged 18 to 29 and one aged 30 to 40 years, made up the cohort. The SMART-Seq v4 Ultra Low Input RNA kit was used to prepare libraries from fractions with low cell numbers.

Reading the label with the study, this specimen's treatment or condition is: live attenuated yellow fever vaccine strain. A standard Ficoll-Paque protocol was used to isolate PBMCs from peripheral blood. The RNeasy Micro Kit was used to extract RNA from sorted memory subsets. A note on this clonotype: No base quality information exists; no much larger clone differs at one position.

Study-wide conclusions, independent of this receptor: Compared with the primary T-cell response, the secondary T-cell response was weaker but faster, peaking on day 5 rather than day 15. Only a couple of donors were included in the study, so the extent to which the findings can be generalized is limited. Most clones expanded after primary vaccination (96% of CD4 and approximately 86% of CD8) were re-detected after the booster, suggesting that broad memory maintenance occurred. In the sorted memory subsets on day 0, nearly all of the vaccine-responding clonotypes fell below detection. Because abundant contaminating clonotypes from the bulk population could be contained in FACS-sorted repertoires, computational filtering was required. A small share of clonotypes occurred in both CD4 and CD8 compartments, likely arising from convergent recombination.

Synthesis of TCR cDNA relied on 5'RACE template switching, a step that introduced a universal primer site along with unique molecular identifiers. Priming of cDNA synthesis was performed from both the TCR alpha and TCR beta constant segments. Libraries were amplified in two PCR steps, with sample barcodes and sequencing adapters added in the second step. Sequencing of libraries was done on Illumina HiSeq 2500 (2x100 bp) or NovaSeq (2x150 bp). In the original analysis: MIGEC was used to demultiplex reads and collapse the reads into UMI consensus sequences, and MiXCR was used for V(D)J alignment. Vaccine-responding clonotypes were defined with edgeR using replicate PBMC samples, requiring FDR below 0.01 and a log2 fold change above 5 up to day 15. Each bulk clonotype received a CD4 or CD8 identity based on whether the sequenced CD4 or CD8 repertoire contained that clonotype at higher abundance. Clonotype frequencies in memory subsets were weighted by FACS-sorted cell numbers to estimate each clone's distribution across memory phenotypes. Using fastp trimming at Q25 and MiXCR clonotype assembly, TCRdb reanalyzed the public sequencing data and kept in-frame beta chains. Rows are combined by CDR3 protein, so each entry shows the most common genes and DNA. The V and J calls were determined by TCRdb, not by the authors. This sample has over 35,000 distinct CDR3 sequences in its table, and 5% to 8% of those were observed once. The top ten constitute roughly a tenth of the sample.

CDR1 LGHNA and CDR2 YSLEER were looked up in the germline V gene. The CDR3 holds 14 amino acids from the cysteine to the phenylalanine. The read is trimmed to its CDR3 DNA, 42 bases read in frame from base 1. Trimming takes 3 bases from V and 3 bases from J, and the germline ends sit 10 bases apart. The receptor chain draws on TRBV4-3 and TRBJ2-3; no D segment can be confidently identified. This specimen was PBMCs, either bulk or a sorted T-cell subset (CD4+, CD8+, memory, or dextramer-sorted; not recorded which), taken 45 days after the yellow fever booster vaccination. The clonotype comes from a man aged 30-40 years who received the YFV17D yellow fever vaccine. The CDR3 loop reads CASSQDVRTDTQYF. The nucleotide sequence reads TGCGCCAGCAGCCAGGATGTTCGGACAGATACGCAGTATTTT.